The clone carrying this T cell receptor (beta chain) has a count of ten or more. The target antigen is unknown. This record comes from a study of Graves' ophthalmopathy and Graves' hyperthyroidism. Findings and caveats of the study: Blood also held most thyroid clonotypes expanded above 0.001 frequency. The model flagged ophthalmopathy progression at over 60% sensitivity and less than 75% specificity.

Amplification from RNA transcripts yielded the TCR beta CDR3 regions. HTBI primers served in a first-round RT-PCR, which a second-round multiplex PCR followed. Each CDR3 protein is one row after TCRdb ran MiXCR on the multiplex PCR reads. The sample lists around 660,000 distinct CDR3 sequences, approximately 39% occurring once. CDR3 size: 12 residues. Per germline, CDR1 SEHNR and CDR2 FQNEAQ (reference sequence). Trimming pared 5 bases from V and 14 bases from J, leaving 18 bases between. This TCR derives from an adult man with Graves' ophthalmopathy. Sequenced input: peripheral blood. The V call is TRBV7-9, the J call TRBJ1-1; tentative D call: TRBD1 (5 bases). The CDR3 sequence is CASSPGGQGIFF. The DNA for the CDR3 is TGTGCCAGCAGCCCTGGGGGTCAGGGAATCTTCTTT.